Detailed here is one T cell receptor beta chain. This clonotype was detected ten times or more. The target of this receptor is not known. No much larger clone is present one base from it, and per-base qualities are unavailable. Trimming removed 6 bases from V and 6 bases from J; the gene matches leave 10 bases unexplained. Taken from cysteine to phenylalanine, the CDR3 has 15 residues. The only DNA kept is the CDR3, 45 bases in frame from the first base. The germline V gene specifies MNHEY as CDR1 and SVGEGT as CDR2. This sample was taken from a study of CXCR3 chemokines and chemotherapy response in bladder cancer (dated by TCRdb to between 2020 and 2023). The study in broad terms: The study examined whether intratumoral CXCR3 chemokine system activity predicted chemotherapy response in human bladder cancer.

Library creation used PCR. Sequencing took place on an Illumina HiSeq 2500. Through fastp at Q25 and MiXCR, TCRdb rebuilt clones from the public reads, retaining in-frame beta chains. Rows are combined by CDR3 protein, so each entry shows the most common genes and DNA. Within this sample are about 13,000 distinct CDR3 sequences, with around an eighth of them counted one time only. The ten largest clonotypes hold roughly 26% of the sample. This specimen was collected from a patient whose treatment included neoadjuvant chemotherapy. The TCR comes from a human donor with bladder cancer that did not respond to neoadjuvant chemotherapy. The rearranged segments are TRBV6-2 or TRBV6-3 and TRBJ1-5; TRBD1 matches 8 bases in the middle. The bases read TGTGCCAGCAGGTTGGGACAGGCGGCGTCTCAGCCCCAGCATTTT. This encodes CASRLGQAASQPQHF.